The T cell receptor beta chain described here comes from a study of T cell responses to AZD1222 COVID-19 vaccine. With regard to this clone: Its target is unknown.

The assay was immunoSEQ multiplex PCR, and TCRdb's table has in-frame clones only and misses some. The table has some 100,000 clones, around nine tenths seen once. General study findings and limits: Regions 160-218 and 743-854 dominated among vaccine-associated CD4 TCRs spanning spike. Most donors were white British, females outnumbered males, and clonal diversity was possibly underestimated. After two AZD1222 doses, spike-specific TCR breadth and depth rose versus day 0.

J was trimmed by 7 bases and V by 7 bases; bases with no gene match: 6. CDR3 length equals 12 residues. V usage is TRBV12-3 or TRBV12-4 and J usage is TRBJ1-1; 7 nucleotides align to TRBD1. The clonotype originates from an adult in good health. The specimen comprised peripheral blood, sampled on day 0 of AZD1222 vaccination. Here the CDR3 reads CASTTGSGEAFF. The CDR3, as DNA: TGTGCCAGCACGACAGGGTCGGGTGAAGCTTTCTTT.